This entry features one T cell receptor (beta chain) sequence. Its antigen is not identified. Sequencing of TCR beta was performed on blood CD8+ T cells and on blood CD4+ T cells. Through negative isolation, CD4+ and CD8+ T cells were obtained, while TEMRA cells were enriched using FACS. The data were taken from a study of CD8 T cells in Susac syndrome. Study-wide points: The authors acknowledged that the study's TCR sequencing and HLA analysis involved relatively few individuals.

RNA totalling roughly 0.45 to 1 ug underwent reverse transcription with random hexamers. The TCR beta CDR3 was amplified by immunoSEQ multiplex PCR across 54 Vbeta, 13 Jbeta. From the immunoSEQ multiplex PCR reads, TCRdb called clonotypes with MiXCR, one entry per CDR3 protein. The profile shows about 140,000 distinct CDR3 sequences, 85% to 95% of them singletons. Sequenced: CD4+ T cells from PBMCs. This clonotype was obtained from a human donor with multiple sclerosis.

CDR3 nucleotides: TGTGCCAGCAGCTTAAGACAGGGCGGAGTGGGCGAGCAGTACTTC. It encodes CASSLRQGGVGEQYF. The V call is TRBV7-9, the J call TRBJ2-7, with TRBD1 matching 7 bases. The CDR3 spans 15 residues. Germline values: CDR1 SEHNR, CDR2 FQNEAQ (reference sequence). Unmatched junction bases numbered 10, after V lost 2 bases and J lost 6 bases. The full variable domain, with the rest looked up from reference TRBV7-9 and TRBJ2-7, is DTGVSQNPRHKITKRGQNVTFRCDPISEHNRLYWYRQTLGQGPEFLTYFQNEAQLEKSRLLSDRFSAERPKGSFSTLEIQRTEQGDSAMYLCASSLRQGGVGEQYFGPGTRLTVT.